These T cell receptor beta chains were read from a single sample in a study of T cells after yellow fever vaccination. Via MiXCR, TCRdb re-called the 5' RACE reads, giving one row per CDR3 protein. The table records under 550,000 distinct CDR3 sequences, roughly 22% of them present only once. The source material was PBMCs, sampled about 20 days after the first yellow fever vaccination. These receptors originate from a young man who received the YFV17D yellow fever vaccine. The conserved cysteine and the conserved F or W are not part of the CDR3 here.

v_call,cdr3_length,j_call,cdr3_aa
TRBV12-3/TRBV12-4,12,TRBJ1-1,ASSSETVNTEAF
TRBV7-8,13,TRBJ2-7,ASSPKRGILYEQY
TRBV7-7,12,TRBJ2-2,ASSQDRDTGELF
TRBV10-3,13,TRBJ2-1,AISNPSGGPKEQF
TRBV4-3,12,TRBJ2-3,ASSQVALGDTQY
TRBV3-1,13,TRBJ2-2,ARGLAGDRTGELF
TRBV5-6,15,TRBJ1-6,ASSLVLSGGQNSPLH
TRBV19,9,TRBJ2-1,ASSIGNEQF
TRBV6-5,13,TRBJ2-7,ASSSGTGAFYEQY
TRBV9,12,TRBJ2-2,ASRADSNTGELF
TRBV12-3/TRBV12-4,11,TRBJ1-3,ASSLRQGNTIY
TRBV6-1,13,TRBJ1-6,ASRPPGSDNSPLH